The clone carrying this TCR beta chain was seen only once. Its antigen is unidentified. Mismatch with germline at one junction end may stem from a read error. The library came from three nested PCR rounds adapted from ARM-PCR protocols. TCRdb itself ran the multiplex PCR reads through MiXCR, one entry per CDR3 protein. Of around 57,000 distinct CDR3 sequences detected, about 56% appear once; the ten largest clones hold 25% to 35%. The data derive from a study of tumor and adjacent non-tumor tissue in lung cancer. Findings and caveats of the study: Tumor repertoires had a smaller top 100 clone share than normal lung. Tumor TCR diversity, when higher, was linked to shorter survival.

The CDR3 spans 14 residues. Germline assignment: CDR1 WSHSY and CDR2 SAAADI. RNA was extracted from bulk tissue without any cell sorting. This non-tumor lung sample came from over 3 cm beyond the tumor edge. The gene calls are TRBV10-2 and TRBJ1-6; the D gene is possibly TRBD1 (6 bases). The TCR comes from a man between 65 and 85 years old with non-small cell lung cancer. Sequencing was performed on distant non-tumor lung tissue. CDR3 in DNA: TGCGTCAGCAGTGAGAGACAGGTCTCATCACCCCTCCACTTT. Translation gives CVSSERQVSSPLHF.